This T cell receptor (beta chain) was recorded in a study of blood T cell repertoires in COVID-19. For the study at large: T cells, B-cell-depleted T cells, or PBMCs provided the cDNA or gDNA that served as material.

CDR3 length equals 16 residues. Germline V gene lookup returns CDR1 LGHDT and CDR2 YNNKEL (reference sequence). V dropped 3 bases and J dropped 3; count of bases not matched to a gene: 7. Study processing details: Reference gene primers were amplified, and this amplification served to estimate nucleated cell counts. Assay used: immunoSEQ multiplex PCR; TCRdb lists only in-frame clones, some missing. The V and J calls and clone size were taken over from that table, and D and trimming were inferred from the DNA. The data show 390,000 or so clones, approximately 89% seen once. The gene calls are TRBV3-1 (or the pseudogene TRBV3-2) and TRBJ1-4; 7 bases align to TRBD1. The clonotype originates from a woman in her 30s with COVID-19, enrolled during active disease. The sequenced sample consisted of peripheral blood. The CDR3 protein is CASSHRQGVANEKLFF. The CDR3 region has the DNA TGTGCCAGCAGCCACCGACAGGGTGTAGCTAATGAAAAACTGTTTTTT.